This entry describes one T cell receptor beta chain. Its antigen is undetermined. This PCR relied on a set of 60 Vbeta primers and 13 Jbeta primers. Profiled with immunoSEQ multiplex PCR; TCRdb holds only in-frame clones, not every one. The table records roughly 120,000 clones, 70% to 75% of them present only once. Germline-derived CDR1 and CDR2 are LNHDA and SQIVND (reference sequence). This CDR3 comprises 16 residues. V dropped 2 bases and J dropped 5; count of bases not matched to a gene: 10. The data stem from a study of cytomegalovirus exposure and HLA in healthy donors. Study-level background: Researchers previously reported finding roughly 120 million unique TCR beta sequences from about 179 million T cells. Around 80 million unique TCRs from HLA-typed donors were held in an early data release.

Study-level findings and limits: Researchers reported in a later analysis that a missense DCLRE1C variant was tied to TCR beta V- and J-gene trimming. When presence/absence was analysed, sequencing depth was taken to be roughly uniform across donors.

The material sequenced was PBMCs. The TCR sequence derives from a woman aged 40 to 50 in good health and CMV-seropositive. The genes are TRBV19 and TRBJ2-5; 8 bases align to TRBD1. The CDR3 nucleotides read TGTGCCAGTAGTATAAGAGGGCAGGGGGCCGGGGAGACCCAGTACTTC. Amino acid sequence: CASSIRGQGAGETQYF.